The rows below give T cell receptor beta chains drawn from one sample of a study of blood T cells in healthy people across ages. TCRdb re-derived calls from the 5' RACE reads in MiXCR, one entry per CDR3 protein. The sample lists over a million distinct CDR3 sequences, around 39% occurring once. What was sequenced was blood. All receptors come from a woman younger than 35 in good health. Each CDR3 is given with its conserved first and last residue.

>TRBV5-1|TRBJ2-1|13
CASSLDFGRGQFF
>TRBV27|TRBJ2-1|14
CASSVPPGGAEQFF
>TRBV5-1|TRBJ2-1|16
CASSLVRLAGYNEQFF
>TRBV6-1|TRBJ2-1|19
CASSRQGVAGGPGNNEQFF
>TRBV6-1|TRBJ1-2|15
CASSGPDRANYGYTF
>TRBV29-1|TRBJ2-5|13
CSEGGRGGETQYF
>TRBV7-3|-|14
CASSLGQGSNEQYF
>TRBV4-1|TRBJ2-1|15
CASSQVLAGGDEQFF
>TRBV7-6|TRBJ2-2|14
CASSLQLATGELFF
>TRBV7-2|TRBJ2-5|15
CASSLARDYQETQYF
>TRBV4-1|TRBJ2-1|15
CASSHRDSLHNEQFF